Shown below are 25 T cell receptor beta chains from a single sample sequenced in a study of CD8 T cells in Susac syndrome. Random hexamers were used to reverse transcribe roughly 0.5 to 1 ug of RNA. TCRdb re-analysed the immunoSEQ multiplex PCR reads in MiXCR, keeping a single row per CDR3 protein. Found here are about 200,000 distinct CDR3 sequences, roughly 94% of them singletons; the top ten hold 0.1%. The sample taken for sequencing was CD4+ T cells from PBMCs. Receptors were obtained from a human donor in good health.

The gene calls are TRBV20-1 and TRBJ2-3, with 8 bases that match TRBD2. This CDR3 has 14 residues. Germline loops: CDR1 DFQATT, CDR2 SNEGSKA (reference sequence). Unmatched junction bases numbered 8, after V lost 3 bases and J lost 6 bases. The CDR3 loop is CSASTSGSRDTQYF. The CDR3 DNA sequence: TGCAGTGCTAGCACCAGCGGGAGTCGGGATACGCAGTATTTT.

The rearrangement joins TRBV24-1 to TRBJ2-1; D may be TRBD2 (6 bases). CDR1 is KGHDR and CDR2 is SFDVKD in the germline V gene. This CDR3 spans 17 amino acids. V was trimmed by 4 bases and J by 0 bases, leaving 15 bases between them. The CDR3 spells CATSDRRRGSSYNEQFF. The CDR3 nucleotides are TGTGCCACCAGTGACCGTCGACGGGGGAGCTCCTACAATGAGCAGTTCTTC.

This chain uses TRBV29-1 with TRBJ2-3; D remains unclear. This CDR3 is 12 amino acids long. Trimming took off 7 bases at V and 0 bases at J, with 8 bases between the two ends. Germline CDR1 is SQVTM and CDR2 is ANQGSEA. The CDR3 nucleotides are TGCAGCGGAGCTCCTAGCACAGATACGCAGTATTTT. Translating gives CSGAPSTDTQYF.

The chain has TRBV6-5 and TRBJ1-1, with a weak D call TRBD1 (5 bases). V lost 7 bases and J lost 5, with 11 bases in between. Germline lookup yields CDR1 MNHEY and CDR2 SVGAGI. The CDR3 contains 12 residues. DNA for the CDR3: TGTGCCAGCATTCGTGGGGGAACTGAAGCTTTCTTT. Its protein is CASIRGGTEAFF.

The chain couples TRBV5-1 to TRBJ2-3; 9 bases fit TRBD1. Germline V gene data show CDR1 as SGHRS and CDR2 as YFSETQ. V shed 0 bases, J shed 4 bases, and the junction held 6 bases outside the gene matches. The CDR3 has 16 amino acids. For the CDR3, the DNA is TGCGCCAGCAGCTTGGGTATGGGACAGGGTGCAGATACGCAGTATTTT. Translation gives CASSLGMGQGADTQYF.

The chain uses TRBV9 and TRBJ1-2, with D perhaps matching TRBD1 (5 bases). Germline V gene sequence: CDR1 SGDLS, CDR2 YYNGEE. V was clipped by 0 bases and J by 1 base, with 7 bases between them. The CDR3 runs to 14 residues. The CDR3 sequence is CASSVEGYNYGYTF. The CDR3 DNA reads TGTGCCAGCAGCGTAGAGGGGTATAACTATGGCTACACCTTC.

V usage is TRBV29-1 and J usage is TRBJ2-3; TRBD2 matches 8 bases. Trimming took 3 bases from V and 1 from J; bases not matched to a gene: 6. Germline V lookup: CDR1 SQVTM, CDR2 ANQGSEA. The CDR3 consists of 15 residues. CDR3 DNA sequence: TGCAGCGTTGAGGTCGGAGCGGGGGGCACAGATACGCAGTATTTT. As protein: CSVEVGAGGTDTQYF.

The CDR3 spells CASPHAKAYEQYV. CDR3 sequence (DNA): TGTGCCAGCCCCCACGCCAAAGCCTACGAGCAGTACGTC. The rearrangement uses TRBV27 and TRBJ2-7; D is undetermined. The CDR3 is made up of 13 amino acids. From germline, CDR1 is MNHEY and CDR2 SMNVEV (reference sequence). Trimming cost V 8 bases and J 2 bases, with 13 bases left between them.

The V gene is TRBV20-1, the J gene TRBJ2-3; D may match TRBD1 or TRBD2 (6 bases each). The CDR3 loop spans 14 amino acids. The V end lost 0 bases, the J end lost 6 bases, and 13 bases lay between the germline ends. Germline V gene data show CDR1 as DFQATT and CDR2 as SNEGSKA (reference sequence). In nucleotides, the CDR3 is TGCAGTGCTAGAGATCCCCGAGGGGGGGATACGCAGTATTTT. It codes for CSARDPRGGDTQYF.

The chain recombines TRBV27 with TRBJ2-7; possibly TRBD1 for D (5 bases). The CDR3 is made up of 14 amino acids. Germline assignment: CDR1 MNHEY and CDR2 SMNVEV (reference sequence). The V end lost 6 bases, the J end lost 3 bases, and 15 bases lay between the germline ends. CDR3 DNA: TGTGCCAGCAGCCCTCCAGGGCCGAACTACGAGCAGTACTTC. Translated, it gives CASSPPGPNYEQYF.

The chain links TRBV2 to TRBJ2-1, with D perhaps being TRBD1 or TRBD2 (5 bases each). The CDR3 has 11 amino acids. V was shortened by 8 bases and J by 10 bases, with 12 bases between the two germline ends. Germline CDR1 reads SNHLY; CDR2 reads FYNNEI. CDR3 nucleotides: TGTGCCAGCCGTCTCGGGACCGAGCAGTTCTTC. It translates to CASRLGTEQFF. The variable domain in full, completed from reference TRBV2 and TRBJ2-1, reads EPEVTQTPSHQVTQMGQEVILRCVPISNHLYFYWYRQILGQKVEFLVSFYNNEISEKSEIFDDQFSVERPDGSNFTLKIRSTKLEDSAMYFCASRLGTEQFFGPGTRLTVL.

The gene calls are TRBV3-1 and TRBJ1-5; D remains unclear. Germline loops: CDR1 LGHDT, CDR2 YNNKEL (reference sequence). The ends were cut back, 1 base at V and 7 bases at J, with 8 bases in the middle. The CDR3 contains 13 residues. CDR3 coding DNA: TGTGCCAGCAGCCAAGTAATCGGGCAGCCCCAGCATTTT. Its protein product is CASSQVIGQPQHF.

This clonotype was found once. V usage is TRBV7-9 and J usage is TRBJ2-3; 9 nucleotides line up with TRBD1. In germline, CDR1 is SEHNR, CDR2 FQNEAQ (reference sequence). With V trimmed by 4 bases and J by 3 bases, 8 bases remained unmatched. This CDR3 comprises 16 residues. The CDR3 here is CASSWERTGATDTQYF. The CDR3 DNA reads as TGTGCCAGCAGCTGGGAGAGGACAGGGGCAACAGATACGCAGTATTTT.

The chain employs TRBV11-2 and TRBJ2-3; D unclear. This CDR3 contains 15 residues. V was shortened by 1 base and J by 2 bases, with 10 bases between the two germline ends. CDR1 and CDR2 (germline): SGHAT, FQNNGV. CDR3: CASSLAQVYTDTQYF. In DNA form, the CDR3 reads TGTGCCAGCAGCTTAGCCCAAGTATACACAGATACGCAGTATTTT.

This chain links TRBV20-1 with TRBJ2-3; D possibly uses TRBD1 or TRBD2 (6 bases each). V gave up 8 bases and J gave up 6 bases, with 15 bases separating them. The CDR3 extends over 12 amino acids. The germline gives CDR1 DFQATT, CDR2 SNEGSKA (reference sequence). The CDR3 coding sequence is TGCAGTTCCCTTGGGGGGCCGGATACGCAGTATTTT. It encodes CSSLGGPDTQYF.

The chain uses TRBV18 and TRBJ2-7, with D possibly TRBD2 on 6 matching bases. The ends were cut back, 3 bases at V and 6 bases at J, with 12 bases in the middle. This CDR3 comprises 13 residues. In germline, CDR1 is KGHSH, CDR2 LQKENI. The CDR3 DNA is TGTGCCAGCTCACCGGAGGGGTCGCTCGAGCAGTACGTC. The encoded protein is CASSPEGSLEQYV.

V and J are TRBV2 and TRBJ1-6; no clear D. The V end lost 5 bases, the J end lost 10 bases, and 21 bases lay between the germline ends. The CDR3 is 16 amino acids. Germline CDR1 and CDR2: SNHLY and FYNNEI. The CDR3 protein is CASSYLSGGEGSPLHF. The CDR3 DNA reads TGTGCCAGCAGTTACCTGTCGGGTGGGGAGGGATCACCCCTCCACTTT.

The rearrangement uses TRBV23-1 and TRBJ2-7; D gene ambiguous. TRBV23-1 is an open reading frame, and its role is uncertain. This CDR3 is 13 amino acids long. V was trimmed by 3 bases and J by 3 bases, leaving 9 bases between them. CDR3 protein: CASSHPSGYEQYV. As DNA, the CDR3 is TGCGCCAGCAGTCACCCCTCTGGCTACGAGCAGTACGTC.

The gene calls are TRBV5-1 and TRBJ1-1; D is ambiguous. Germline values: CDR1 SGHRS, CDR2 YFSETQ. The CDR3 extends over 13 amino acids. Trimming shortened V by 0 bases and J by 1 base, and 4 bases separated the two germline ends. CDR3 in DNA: TGCGCCAGCAGCTTGGCGGCGAACACTGAAGCTTTCTTT. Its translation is CASSLAANTEAFF.

The CDR3 here is CSASRIYTDTQYF. The CDR3 bases are TGCAGTGCTAGTAGGATCTACACAGATACGCAGTATTTT. The J gene is TRBJ2-3, the V gene TRBV20-1; the D is unclear. Germline lookup yields CDR1 DFQATT and CDR2 SNEGSKA (reference sequence). The germline V and J ends were trimmed by 3 bases and 2 bases, with 9 bases remaining between them. This CDR3 is built from 13 residues.

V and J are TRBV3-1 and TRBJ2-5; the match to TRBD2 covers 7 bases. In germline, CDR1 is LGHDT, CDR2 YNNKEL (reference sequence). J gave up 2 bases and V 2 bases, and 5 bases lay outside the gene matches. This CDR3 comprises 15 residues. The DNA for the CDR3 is TGTGCCAGCAGCCAAATTGCTAGCGGACAAGAGACCCAGTACTTC. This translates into CASSQIASGQETQYF.

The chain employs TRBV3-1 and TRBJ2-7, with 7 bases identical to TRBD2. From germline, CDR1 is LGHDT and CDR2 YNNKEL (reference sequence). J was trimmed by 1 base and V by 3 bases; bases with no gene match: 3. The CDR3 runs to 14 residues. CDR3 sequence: CASSHTSASYEQYV. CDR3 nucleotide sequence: TGTGCCAGCAGCCACACTAGCGCTTCCTACGAGCAGTACGTC.

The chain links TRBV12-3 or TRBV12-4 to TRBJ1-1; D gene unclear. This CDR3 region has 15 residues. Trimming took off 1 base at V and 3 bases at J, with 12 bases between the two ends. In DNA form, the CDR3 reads TGTGCCAGCAGTTTAGGAAGGGTCGACTACACTGAAGCTTTCTTT. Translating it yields CASSLGRVDYTEAFF.

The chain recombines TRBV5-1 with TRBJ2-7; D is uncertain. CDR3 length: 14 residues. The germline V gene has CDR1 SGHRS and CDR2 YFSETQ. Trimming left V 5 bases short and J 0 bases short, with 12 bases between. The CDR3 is CASRPLASSYEQYV. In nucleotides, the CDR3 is TGCGCCAGCAGACCGCTTGCATCCTCCTACGAGCAGTACGTC.

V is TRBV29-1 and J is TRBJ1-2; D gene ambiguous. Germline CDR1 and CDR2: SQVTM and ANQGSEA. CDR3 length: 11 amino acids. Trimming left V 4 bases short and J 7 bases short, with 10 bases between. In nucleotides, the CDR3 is TGCAGCGTTGGAGGGTTGGGTGGCTACACCTTC. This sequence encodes CSVGGLGGYTF.